This is a list of T cell receptor beta chains from one sample in a study of T cell responses to AZD1222 COVID-19 vaccine. Assay used: immunoSEQ multiplex PCR; TCRdb lists only in-frame clones, some missing. Counted here are about 170,000 clones, roughly 89% occurring once; the ten biggest clones make up around 1.6%. The sample in question was peripheral blood, obtained on day 0 of AZD1222 vaccination. Receptor source: an adult in good health. Both conserved end residues are part of each CDR3. The order of the fields is clone size, V gene, J gene, D gene, CDR3 DNA, CDR3 protein. D genes are given only for firm matches. Rows may omit the clone size; those that give it use once, few, many or a size class.

size: NA
V: TRBV11-2
J: TRBJ2-7
D: TRBD2
DNA: TGTGCCAGCAGCTCACTAGCGGGAGTGACCGTCTACGAGCAGTACTTC
CDR3: CASSSLAGVTVYEQYF

size: NA
V: TRBV29-1
J: TRBJ2-7
D: TRBD2
DNA: TGCAGCGACCTCGGCCCAAGCGGGAGCTACGAGCAGTACTTC
CDR3: CSDLGPSGSYEQYF

size: NA
V: TRBV15
J: TRBJ1-4
D: NA
DNA: TGTGCCACCAGCAGAGATATGGGGGCGTGGGAAAAACTGTTTTTT
CDR3: CATSRDMGAWEKLFF

size: once
V: TRBV11-2
J: TRBJ2-3
D: TRBD2
DNA: TGTGCCAGCAGCCCCGTGAATAGCGGGAAGACAGATACGCAGTATTTT
CDR3: CASSPVNSGKTDTQYF

size: NA
V: TRBV19
J: TRBJ1-2
D: NA
DNA: TGTGCCAGTAGTGTGAGCGGGAGCGGCTATGGCTACACCTTC
CDR3: CASSVSGSGYGYTF

size: NA
V: TRBV5-1
J: TRBJ2-7
D: NA
DNA: NA
CDR3: CASSTSTGGLYEQYF

size: NA
V: TRBV12-3/TRBV12-4
J: TRBJ2-5
D: TRBD1
DNA: TGTGCCAGCGGTTTGACAGGGGCGGAGACCCAGTACTTC
CDR3: CASGLTGAETQYF

size: NA
V: TRBV10-1
J: TRBJ2-1
D: NA
DNA: TGCGCCAGCAGTGAGGGGGGGGCGTACAATGAGCAGTTCTTC
CDR3: CASSEGGAYNEQFF

size: NA
V: TRBV2
J: TRBJ2-2
D: NA
DNA: TGTGCCAGCAGCGAAGGGACTAACACCGGGGAGCTGTTTTTT
CDR3: CASSEGTNTGELFF

size: NA
V: TRBV7-9
J: TRBJ1-2
D: TRBD1
DNA: TGTGCCAGCAGAAAACCCGGGACAGACTTCTATGGCTACACCTTC
CDR3: CASRKPGTDFYGYTF

size: few
V: TRBV11-1
J: TRBJ1-1
D: NA
DNA: TGTGCCAGCAGCTTATTGAACGAAGCTTTCTTT
CDR3: CASSLLNEAFF

size: NA
V: TRBV7-9
J: TRBJ2-3
D: NA
DNA: TGTGCCAGCAGCCCCCGACTTCACACAGATACGCAGTATTTT
CDR3: CASSPRLHTDTQYF

size: NA
V: TRBV18
J: TRBJ2-1
D: TRBD1
DNA: TGTGCCAGCTCCGCCGGGACAGGGGGCCAAAATGAGCAGTTCTTC
CDR3: CASSAGTGGQNEQFF

size: NA
V: TRBV7-8
J: TRBJ2-1
D: NA
DNA: TGTGCCAGCAGCCCATCGCCCAGGGGACAGCGGGCCTACAATGAGCAGTTCTTC
CDR3: CASSPSPRGQRAYNEQFF

size: NA
V: TRBV19
J: TRBJ1-2
D: NA
DNA: TGTGCCAGTAGTAATGAGGGGTACTATGGCTACACCTTC
CDR3: CASSNEGYYGYTF

size: NA
V: TRBV7-8
J: TRBJ2-1
D: NA
DNA: TGTGCCAGCAGCTTTAGCAGGAGCTCCTACAATGAGCAGTTCTTC
CDR3: CASSFSRSSYNEQFF

size: NA
V: TRBV12-3/TRBV12-4
J: TRBJ1-5
D: NA
DNA: TGTGCCAGCAGTTTCTCGGGGGAAGCCCAGCATTTT
CDR3: CASSFSGEAQHF

size: NA
V: TRBV5-1
J: TRBJ2-5
D: NA
DNA: TGCGCCAGCAGCCTTTCCTACCTCTTAGAGACCCAGTACTTC
CDR3: CASSLSYLLETQYF

size: NA
V: TRBV10-3
J: TRBJ1-2
D: NA
DNA: TGTGCCATCAGTGAGGAAGGGGCCTATGGCTACACCTTC
CDR3: CAISEEGAYGYTF

size: NA
V: TRBV19
J: TRBJ1-3
D: NA
DNA: TGTGCCAGTAGTATTGGGGGACCGTACTCTGGAAACACCATATATTTT
CDR3: CASSIGGPYSGNTIYF

size: NA
V: TRBV30
J: TRBJ2-3
D: NA
DNA: TGTGCCTTGAGCCCCGAAAGCACAGATACGCAGTATTTT
CDR3: CALSPESTDTQYF

size: few
V: TRBV6-5
J: TRBJ2-5
D: TRBD1
DNA: TGTGCCAGCAGCAACCGACAGGGAGAAGAGACCCAGTACTTC
CDR3: CASSNRQGEETQYF

size: NA
V: TRBV9
J: TRBJ2-1
D: TRBD1
DNA: TGTGCCAGCAGCCTCCGAGGGACAGGGGTCAATGAGCAGTTCTTC
CDR3: CASSLRGTGVNEQFF

size: NA
V: TRBV29-1
J: TRBJ2-5
D: NA
DNA: TGCAGCGCCCGGACAGTTCAAGAGACCCAGTACTTC
CDR3: CSARTVQETQYF

size: NA
V: TRBV11-3
J: TRBJ2-5
D: NA
DNA: TGTGCCAGCAGCGCAGGGTTGGTTAGCCAAGAGACCCAGTACTTC
CDR3: CASSAGLVSQETQYF

size: NA
V: TRBV3-1/TRBV3-2
J: TRBJ2-5
D: TRBD1
DNA: TGTGCCAGCAGCCATCAAAACAGGGCAGGGGGAGAGACCCAGTACTTC
CDR3: CASSHQNRAGGETQYF

size: NA
V: TRBV5-4
J: TRBJ2-3
D: NA
DNA: TGTGCCAGCAGTCGGACAGGCACAGATACGCAGTATTTT
CDR3: CASSRTGTDTQYF

size: once
V: TRBV6-1
J: TRBJ2-7
D: NA
DNA: TGTGCCAGCAGTGAAAATCCCCCCAGACTGATTTACGAGCAGTACTTC
CDR3: CASSENPPRLIYEQYF

size: NA
V: TRBV10-2
J: TRBJ1-5
D: TRBD1
DNA: TGCGCCAGCAGCTCAGGGACAGGGGGCAGTCAGCCCCAGCATTTT
CDR3: CASSSGTGGSQPQHF

size: NA
V: TRBV9
J: TRBJ1-2
D: NA
DNA: TGTGCCAGCAGCCTCATGACTAACTATGGCTACACCTTC
CDR3: CASSLMTNYGYTF

size: once
V: TRBV7-9
J: TRBJ2-1
D: NA
DNA: TGTGCCAGCAGCTTAGTGGGGGGCCGAGAGCAGTTCTTC
CDR3: CASSLVGGREQFF

size: few
V: TRBV5-4
J: TRBJ1-6
D: NA
DNA: TGTGCCAGCAGCCCCGGGGGGGGCACCTATTCACCCCTCCACTTT
CDR3: CASSPGGGTYSPLHF

size: NA
V: TRBV4-2
J: TRBJ1-2
D: NA
DNA: TGTGCCAGCAGCCAAGTTCAGGGAGGGGCCCGGGGCCATGGCTACACCTTC
CDR3: CASSQVQGGARGHGYTF

size: few
V: TRBV10-3
J: TRBJ2-7
D: NA
DNA: TGTGCCACCACCGACCCACTGGGAGGCTACGAGCAGTACTTC
CDR3: CATTDPLGGYEQYF

size: NA
V: TRBV3-1/TRBV3-2
J: TRBJ1-1
D: NA
DNA: TGTGCCAGCAGCCAACAGTCCATGGTGAACACTGAAGCTTTCTTT
CDR3: CASSQQSMVNTEAFF

size: NA
V: TRBV2
J: TRBJ1-5
D: NA
DNA: TGTGCCAGCACCGGGGAGGGTGTGAGCAATCAGCCCCAGCATTTT
CDR3: CASTGEGVSNQPQHF

size: NA
V: TRBV5-1
J: TRBJ2-2
D: NA
DNA: TGCGCCAGCAAAGGGTTAGGCACCGGGGAGCTGTTTTTT
CDR3: CASKGLGTGELFF

size: NA
V: TRBV6-5
J: TRBJ1-4
D: NA
DNA: TGTGCCACCTCGGGGGGGGCGGCTGAAAAACTGTTTTTT
CDR3: CATSGGAAEKLFF

size: NA
V: TRBV9
J: TRBJ1-1
D: TRBD1
DNA: TGTGCCAGCAGCGTAGCGGCAGGGGGCGTGGTAGGGGACACTGAAGCTTTCTTT
CDR3: CASSVAAGGVVGDTEAFF

size: NA
V: TRBV7-9
J: TRBJ2-7
D: NA
DNA: TGTGCCAGCAGCCACCCCCAGACTGGGCTCCCTTTAAGGGAGCAGTACTTC
CDR3: CASSHPQTGLPLREQYF

size: NA
V: TRBV15
J: TRBJ1-2
D: NA
DNA: TGTGCCACCAGCACCGGGTCTCCCGCGGACTATGGCTACACCTTC
CDR3: CATSTGSPADYGYTF

size: NA
V: TRBV2
J: TRBJ1-3
D: NA
DNA: TGTGCCAGCAGAGATTATAACAGGGCTAGAGGAAACACCATATATTTT
CDR3: CASRDYNRARGNTIYF

size: NA
V: TRBV24-1
J: TRBJ2-2
D: TRBD1
DNA: TGTGCCACCAGTGACCCAAGAACCGACAGGGATGGCACCGGGGAGCTGTTTTTT
CDR3: CATSDPRTDRDGTGELFF

size: NA
V: TRBV19
J: TRBJ2-5
D: NA
DNA: TGTGCCAGTAGTTTAAGACTCAGAGGGACCCAGTACTTC
CDR3: CASSLRLRGTQYF

size: NA
V: TRBV28
J: TRBJ1-1
D: TRBD1
DNA: TGTGCCAGCAGTTTATTAACAGGGGGAGCTTTCTTT
CDR3: CASSLLTGGAFF

size: NA
V: TRBV18
J: TRBJ1-4
D: TRBD1
DNA: TGTGCCAGCTCTCTACGGGACAGGGGATTTGCAACTAATGAAAAACTGTTTTTT
CDR3: CASSLRDRGFATNEKLFF

size: NA
V: TRBV24-1
J: TRBJ1-5
D: NA
DNA: TGTGCCACCAGTCAGGGAGGCAATCAGCCCCAGCATTTT
CDR3: CATSQGGNQPQHF

size: NA
V: TRBV2
J: TRBJ2-1
D: NA
DNA: TGTGCCAGCAGTCGGGACATCTACAATGAGCAGTTCTTC
CDR3: CASSRDIYNEQFF

size: NA
V: TRBV5-1
J: TRBJ1-1
D: NA
DNA: TGCGCCAGCAGCTTGGGGGTCCCAGGGAAGGCTGAAGCTTTCTTT
CDR3: CASSLGVPGKAEAFF

size: once
V: TRBV5-5
J: TRBJ2-1
D: TRBD2
DNA: TGTGCCAGCAGCCCCCGACTAGCCCACAATGAGCAGTTCTTC
CDR3: CASSPRLAHNEQFF

size: NA
V: TRBV9
J: TRBJ2-2
D: TRBD1
DNA: TGTGCCAGCAGCCCACACAGGGGGCAGGCCGGGGAGCTGTTTTTT
CDR3: CASSPHRGQAGELFF

size: NA
V: TRBV2
J: TRBJ2-1
D: TRBD1
DNA: TGTGCCAGCAGAAGGGACAGTTACAATGAGCAGTTCTTC
CDR3: CASRRDSYNEQFF

size: NA
V: TRBV19
J: TRBJ2-1
D: TRBD2
DNA: TGTGCCAGTAGTAATGCCGGGAGGGATGAGCAGTTCTTC
CDR3: CASSNAGRDEQFF

size: NA
V: TRBV6-6
J: TRBJ1-1
D: NA
DNA: TGTGCCAGCAGTTACCCTGAACAGAACATGAACACTGAAGCTTTCTTT
CDR3: CASSYPEQNMNTEAFF

size: NA
V: TRBV20-1
J: TRBJ2-7
D: NA
DNA: TGCAGTGCTAGTATAGGGATCGAGCAGTACTTC
CDR3: CSASIGIEQYF

size: NA
V: TRBV7-6
J: TRBJ2-1
D: TRBD1
DNA: TGTGCCAGCAGCCCTGGGTGGGGACAGGGCAATGAGCAGTTCTTC
CDR3: CASSPGWGQGNEQFF

size: NA
V: TRBV12-3/TRBV12-4
J: TRBJ1-5
D: TRBD1
DNA: TGTGCCAGCAGGGGGACAGGGAATCAGCCCCAGCATTTT
CDR3: CASRGTGNQPQHF